What follows is one T cell receptor (beta chain) and its context. Its antigen is unidentified. This sample was taken from a study of T cell repertoires in cytomegalovirus infection. About the study: Public TCR beta signatures indicated both CMV infection and matching HLA type.

TCRdb independently ran MiXCR on the reads; one entry per CDR3 protein. Among 310,000 or so distinct CDR3 sequences listed, about 25% were seen once. Study-level findings and limits: Carriers of CMV and the relevant HLA type were discriminated by public TCR beta frequency. The study found HLA-C-restricted CMV-specific TCR beta clonotypes dominating the ex vivo response.

Trimming pared 6 bases from V and 2 bases from J, leaving 16 bases between. This CDR3 spans 15 amino acids. Germline V gene data show CDR1 as MNHEY and CDR2 as SMNVEV (reference sequence). The source of this sequence is a human donor in good health (CMV status not recorded). Some clones in this sample may be carry-over from other donors' samples. Sequences were derived from cultured PBMCs, sampled from culture after CMV antigen stimulation. The chain employs TRBV27 and TRBJ1-2, with D unresolved. The CDR3: CASRLSAVENYGYTF. The CDR3 DNA sequence: TGTGCCAGCAGACTGAGCGCGGTTGAAAACTATGGCTACACCTTC.